This TCR beta chain was sequenced for a study of blood T cell repertoires in COVID-19. CDR1 is SEHNR and CDR2 is FQNEAQ in the germline V gene (reference sequence). This CDR3 has 14 amino acids. The V and J ends lost 4 bases and 4 bases, in that order; junction bases with no gene match: 2. Profiled with immunoSEQ multiplex PCR; TCRdb holds only in-frame clones, not every one. The data show approximately 160,000 clones, over 70% seen once. The receptor was isolated from a woman aged 45-59 years in a cohort exposed to, infected with or recovered from COVID-19 (not recorded which). V is TRBV7-9 and J is TRBJ2-5; 11 bases fit TRBD2. Sequences were obtained from PBMCs or T cells enriched from blood (not recorded which). The CDR3 spells CASSYLAGGETQYF. The CDR3 nucleotides are TGTGCCAGCAGCTACCTAGCGGGGGGAGAGACCCAGTACTTC.